A single sample is the source of the 13 T cell receptor beta chains below, sequenced in a study of blood T cell repertoires in COVID-19 (TCRdb year 2020). Libraries were built with the immunoSEQ multiplex PCR assay. TCRdb took this table from immuneACCESS and kept in-frame rearrangements with V and J called. Such tables lack part of the clones; where checked against another copy, unresolved V genes explain under half of the gap, and the rest is unexplained. The sample table shows some 420,000 clones, and 85% to 90% are seen once. 0.95% to 1.3% of the sample comes from the top ten. The sequencing input was PBMCs or T cells enriched from blood (not recorded which). These receptors were collected from a young man who had recovered from COVID-19.

A single count supports this clone. The chain uses TRBV5-1 and TRBJ1-2, with 8 bases matching TRBD1. The germline V gene encodes CDR1 SGHRS and CDR2 YFSETQ. The V and J ends lost 4 bases and 3 bases, in that order; junction bases with no gene match: 8. The CDR3 has 15 amino acids. For the CDR3, the DNA is TGCGCCAGCAGCAAAGGACAGGGACTCGACTATGGCTACACCTTC. Amino acids: CASSKGQGLDYGYTF.

J is TRBJ1-5 and V is TRBV6-5, with 7 bases that match TRBD1. CDR3 length: 15 amino acids. CDR1 is MNHEY and CDR2 is SVGAGI in the germline V gene. V gave up 6 bases and J gave up 2 bases; unmatched junction bases: 7. CDR3 loop: CASRDDRARNQPQHF. The CDR3 DNA reads as TGTGCCAGCAGGGATGACAGGGCGCGCAATCAGCCCCAGCATTTT.

The chain uses TRBV27 and TRBJ1-6; 9 bases are a match to TRBD1. CDR1 and CDR2 from the germline V gene are MNHEY and SMNVEV (reference sequence). Trimming cost V 2 bases and J 10 bases; bases outside gene matches: 3. The CDR3 consists of 14 residues. The CDR3 is CASSLRQGESPLHF. The CDR3 nucleotides read TGTGCCAGCAGTTTACGACAGGGGGAATCACCCCTCCACTTT.

In its sample, this clone was seen once. The V call is TRBV2, the J call TRBJ2-1, with D hard to call. There are 15 residues in the CDR3. The ends were cut back, 3 bases at V and 1 base at J, with 10 bases in the middle. The germline V gene has CDR1 SNHLY and CDR2 FYNNEI. CDR3 DNA: TGTGCCAGCAGTGATATGGAGCTGTCCTACAATGAGCAGTTCTTC. It translates to CASSDMELSYNEQFF.

This clone showed up just once. CDR3 DNA sequence: TGTGCCAGCAGCCAAGAGGACAGGGGCACTGAAGCTTTCTTT. It specifies CASSQEDRGTEAFF. This chain uses TRBV3-1 (or the pseudogene TRBV3-2) with TRBJ1-1; 9 bases agree with TRBD1. The CDR3 contains 14 residues. The germline V gene has CDR1 LGHDT and CDR2 YNNKEL (reference sequence). The junction had 0 bases not matched to a gene; V was cut back by 0 bases and J by 4 bases.

This chain connects TRBV7-8 to TRBJ1-2, with unresolved D. Germline values: CDR1 SGHVS, CDR2 FQNEAQ. V was clipped by 8 bases and J by 5 bases, with 9 bases between them. The CDR3 has 11 residues. CDR3 bases: TGTGCCAGCGGCCAACAATATGGCTACACCTTC. It codes for CASGQQYGYTF.

V is TRBV5-4 and J is TRBJ2-1, with D tentatively TRBD1 (5 bases). Looked up from germline, CDR1 is SGHNT and CDR2 is YYREEE (reference sequence). Trimming removed 3 bases from V and 5 bases from J, with 24 bases in between. The CDR3 length is 18 residues. Here the CDR3 DNA reads TGTGCCAGCAGCTCGTACCCTCTCGACAGTGGGGCCAACAATGAGCAGTTCTTC. Its translation is CASSSYPLDSGANNEQFF.

The genes are TRBV14 and TRBJ2-1; TRBD2 might be the D (6 bases). The CDR3 contains 16 residues. The germline V gene has CDR1 SGHDN and CDR2 FVKESK. V was trimmed by 1 base and J by 2 bases, leaving 12 bases between them. The CDR3, as DNA: TGTGCCAGCAGCCAAGTGCTCCGCGGGGCCTACAATGAGCAGTTCTTC. It is translated as CASSQVLRGAYNEQFF.

The chain couples TRBV28 to TRBJ2-7; 10 bases align to TRBD2. The CDR3 spans 15 residues. Losses at the gene ends were 5 bases for V and 5 bases for J; bases not matched to a gene: 9. Germline V gene sequence: CDR1 MDHEN, CDR2 SYDVKM. Here the CDR3 DNA reads TGTGCCAGCAGTCCACAGACTAGCGGGTGGGACGAGCAGTACTTC. It yields the protein CASSPQTSGWDEQYF.

The rearrangement uses TRBV5-4 and TRBJ2-7, with TRBD1 identical over 11 bases. This CDR3 region has 15 residues. The trim removed 3 bases at V and 4 bases at J, leaving 6 bases unmatched. From germline, CDR1 is SGHNT and CDR2 YYREEE (reference sequence). The CDR3: CASSWTGGTQYEQYF. CDR3 nucleotides: TGTGCCAGCAGCTGGACAGGGGGCACACAGTACGAGCAGTACTTC. Combining the CDR3 with reference TRBV5-4 and TRBJ2-7 gives the whole variable domain ETGVTQSPTHLIKTRGQQVTLRCSSQSGHNTVSWYQQALGQGPQFIFQYYREEENGRGNFPPRFSGLQFPNYSSELNVNALELDDSALYLCASSWTGGTQYEQYFGPGTRLTVT.

V gene TRBV12-5 combines with J gene TRBJ2-3; 8 nucleotides agree with TRBD1. With 6 bases clipped from V and 1 base from J, the junction kept 0 bases outside the gene matches. CDR1 and CDR2 from the germline V gene are LGHNT and FRNRAP. The CDR3 is 13 amino acids. The CDR3 nucleotides are TGTGCTAGTGGGGGACAGGGCACAGATACGCAGTATTTT. Its translation: CASGGQGTDTQYF.

The J gene is TRBJ2-3, the V gene TRBV7-8, with TRBD1 identical over 7 bases. The CDR3 is 15 residues long. Looked up from germline, CDR1 is SGHVS and CDR2 is FQNEAQ. Trimming removed 5 bases from V and 5 bases from J; junction bases left unmatched: 10. In DNA form, the CDR3 reads TGTGCCAGCAGCACCTACCGGACAGGTGGAGATACGCAGTATTTT. It is translated as CASSTYRTGGDTQYF.

The chain uses TRBV24-1 and TRBJ2-3; TRBD1 matches at 8 bases. Germline V gene sequence: CDR1 KGHDR, CDR2 SFDVKD. The CDR3 is 18 residues long. After removal of 4 bases from V and 0 bases from J, the junction contained 11 bases not matched to a gene. The CDR3: CATSEIGTGAASTDTQYF. In DNA form, the CDR3 reads TGTGCCACCAGTGAGATTGGGACAGGCGCCGCTAGCACAGATACGCAGTATTTT.